This T cell receptor beta chain appears in the sequencing data of a study of cytomegalovirus exposure and HLA in healthy donors. Background on the study: An early data release held tens of millions of unique TCRs from HLA-typed donors.

The PCR had 60 Vbeta and 13 Jbeta primers. TCRdb's copy holds only in-frame clones and misses some; the assay was immunoSEQ multiplex PCR. The table records about 97,000 clones, about 60% of them present only once. This sequence was found in a human donor in good health. The sequencing sample was made of PBMCs.

The CDR3, as DNA: TGTGCCAGCAGCGGGCGCGGGGAGCTGTTTTTT. As protein: CASSGRGELFF. This chain joins TRBV11-3 and TRBJ2-2; D is uncertain. CDR1 SGHNT and CDR2 YENEEA come from the germline V gene. Trimming took off 5 bases at V and 7 bases at J, with 5 bases between the two ends. CDR3 size: 11 residues.